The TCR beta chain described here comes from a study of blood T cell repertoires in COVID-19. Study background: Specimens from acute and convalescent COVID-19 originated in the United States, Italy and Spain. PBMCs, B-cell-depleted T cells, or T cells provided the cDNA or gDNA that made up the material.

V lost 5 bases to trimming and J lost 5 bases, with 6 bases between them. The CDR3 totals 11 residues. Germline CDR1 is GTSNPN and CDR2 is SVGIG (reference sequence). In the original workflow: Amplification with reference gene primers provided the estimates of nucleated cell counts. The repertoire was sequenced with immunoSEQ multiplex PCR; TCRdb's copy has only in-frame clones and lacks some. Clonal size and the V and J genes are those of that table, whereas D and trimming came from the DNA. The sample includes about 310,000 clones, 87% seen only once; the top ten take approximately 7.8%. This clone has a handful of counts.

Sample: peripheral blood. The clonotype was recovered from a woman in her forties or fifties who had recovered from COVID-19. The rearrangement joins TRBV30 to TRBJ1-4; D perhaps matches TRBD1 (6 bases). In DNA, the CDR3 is TGTGCCTGGGGACAGAATGAAAAACTGTTTTTT. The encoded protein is CAWGQNEKLFF.